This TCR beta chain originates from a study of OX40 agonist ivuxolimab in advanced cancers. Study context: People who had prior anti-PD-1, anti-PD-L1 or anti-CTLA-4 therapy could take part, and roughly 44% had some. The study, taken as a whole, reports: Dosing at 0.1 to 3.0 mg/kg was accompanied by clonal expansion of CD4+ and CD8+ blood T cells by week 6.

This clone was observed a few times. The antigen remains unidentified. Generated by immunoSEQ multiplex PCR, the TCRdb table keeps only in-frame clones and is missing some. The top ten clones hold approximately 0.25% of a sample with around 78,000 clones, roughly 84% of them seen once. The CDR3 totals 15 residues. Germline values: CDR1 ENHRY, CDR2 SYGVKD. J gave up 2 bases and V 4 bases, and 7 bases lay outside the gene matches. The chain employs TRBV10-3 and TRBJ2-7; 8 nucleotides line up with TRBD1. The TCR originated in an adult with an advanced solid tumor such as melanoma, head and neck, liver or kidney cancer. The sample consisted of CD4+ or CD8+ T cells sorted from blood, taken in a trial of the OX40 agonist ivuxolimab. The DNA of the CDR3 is TGTGCCATCAGTGGTTCAGGGGGCGCGCCCTACGAGCAGTACTTC. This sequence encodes CAISGSGGAPYEQYF.